The 5 T cell receptor beta chains given below trace back to one sample, sequenced in a study of T-cell reconstitution after alpha-beta-depleted transplantation in children. Unique molecular identifiers were incorporated during preparation of the TCRbeta library. MiXCR, applied by TCRdb to the PCR reads, yields one record per CDR3 protein. This table holds about 640,000 distinct CDR3 sequences, over 10% found once. Source: PBMCs, mostly from graft donor cells, taken 360 days after TCRalphabeta/CD19-depleted stem cell transplant. Every receptor here comes from a male patient between 5 and 17 years old who had a stem cell transplant for acute myeloid leukemia, so the T cells may come from the graft donor.

The V call is TRBV20-1, the J call TRBJ2-3; the match to TRBD2 covers 8 bases. Per germline, CDR1 DFQATT and CDR2 SNEGSKA (reference sequence). This CDR3 is built from 14 residues. With 6 bases clipped from V and 2 bases from J, the junction kept 7 bases outside the gene matches. The CDR3 loop reads CSAIPGLDTDTQYF. The CDR3 bases are TGCAGTGCCATTCCGGGACTAGACACAGATACGCAGTATTTT.

V and J are TRBV3-1 and TRBJ2-7; tentatively, D is TRBD2 (6 bases). Per germline, CDR1 LGHDT and CDR2 YNNKEL (reference sequence). V was shortened by 4 bases and J by 0 bases, with 13 bases between the two germline ends. CDR3 length: 15 residues. CDR3 residues: CASSPFLTSSYEQYF. The CDR3 nucleotides read TGTGCCAGCAGCCCATTCTTGACTAGCTCCTACGAGCAGTACTTC.

This clonotype was detected a few times. This rearrangement joins TRBV7-2 to TRBJ2-2; D possibly corresponds to TRBD2 (6 bases). Trimming left V 3 bases short and J 4 bases short, with 15 bases between. Germline assignment: CDR1 SGHTA and CDR2 FQGNSA. The CDR3 has 16 residues. The CDR3 sequence: CASSFGTRPPTGELFF. The CDR3 DNA follows: TGTGCCAGCAGCTTTGGGACTCGTCCTCCCACCGGGGAGCTGTTTTTT. Supplemented by reference TRBV7-2 and TRBJ2-2, the full variable domain reads GAGVSQSPSNKVTEKGKDVELRCDPISGHTALYWYRQSLGQGLEFLIYFQGNSAPDKSGLPSDRFSAERTGGSVSTLTIQRTQQEDSAVYLCASSFGTRPPTGELFFGEGSRLTVL.

This clonotype came up once. The rearrangement joins TRBV7-3 to TRBJ2-2, with 7 bases identical to TRBD2. CDR3 length equals 16 residues. Germline CDR1 reads SGHTA; CDR2 reads FQGTGA. The trim removed 5 bases at V and 5 bases at J, leaving 11 bases unmatched. This CDR3 is CASSQAPGLVTGELFF. The CDR3 region has the DNA TGTGCCAGCAGCCAAGCGCCCGGACTAGTAACCGGGGAGCTGTTTTTT.

This chain connects TRBV20-1 to TRBJ2-7, with 10 bases fitting TRBD2. The germline gives CDR1 DFQATT, CDR2 SNEGSKA (reference sequence). The CDR3 covers 16 residues. After removal of 2 bases from V and 3 bases from J, the junction contained 10 bases not matched to a gene. In DNA form, the CDR3 reads TGCAGTGCTAGATCGCTAGCGGGAGCATCCCTCTACGAGCAGTACTTC. It is translated as CSARSLAGASLYEQYF.